This T cell receptor beta chain emerged from a study of control samples from healthy donors and cancer patients. The table came from immunoSEQ multiplex PCR; TCRdb's copy has only in-frame clones and leaves some out. Of about 410,000 clones listed, around nine tenths were seen once; the top ten hold over 5.5%. Germline V gene data show CDR1 as MNHEY and CDR2 as SVGAGI. The CDR3 runs 13 residues. With 8 bases removed from V and 2 bases from J, the gap between germline ends came to 13 bases. This sequence originates from a man between 35 and 55 years old with head and neck cancer. The sample was PBMCs. The chain joins TRBV6-5 to TRBJ2-7; possibly TRBD2 for D (5 bases). CDR3 nucleotide sequence: TGTGCCAGCGGAGCGGAATTCCCCTACGAGCAGTACTTC. Protein sequence: CASGAEFPYEQYF.